These 18 T cell receptor beta chains share one sample of origin, sequenced in a study of blood T cell repertoires in COVID-19. Generated by immunoSEQ multiplex PCR, the TCRdb table keeps only in-frame clones and is missing some. The sample lists 68,000 or so clones, 89% occurring once. Sample: peripheral blood. The source of these receptors is a man aged 50-60 years with active COVID-19.

This clone is a singleton in its sample. This rearrangement joins TRBV6-2 or TRBV6-3 to TRBJ1-5; D remains ambiguous. The germline V and J ends were trimmed by 5 bases and 4 bases, with 18 bases remaining between them. Per the germline V gene, CDR1 is MNHEY and CDR2 is SVGEGT. The CDR3 runs to 16 residues. CDR3 DNA: TGTGCCAGCAGTCGCCGGACTGATGGTCGTAATCAGCCCCAGCATTTT. It encodes CASSRRTDGRNQPQHF.

The chain joins TRBV6-5 to TRBJ1-3; the match to TRBD1 covers 8 bases. The germline V gene encodes CDR1 MNHEY and CDR2 SVGAGI. V shed 5 bases and J 6 bases; nucleotides not matched to a gene: 9. There are 15 residues in the CDR3. The CDR3 nucleotides read TGTGCCAGCAGTCCAAGGACAGGGAGTGAAAACACCATATATTTT. It yields the protein CASSPRTGSENTIYF.

The chain links TRBV5-1 to TRBJ2-1, with unresolved D. Deletions cut 3 bases from V and 6 bases from J, with 13 bases between. Germline loops: CDR1 SGHRS, CDR2 YFSETQ. The CDR3 is 14 residues long. CDR3 in amino acids: CASSSGRLLNEQFF. CDR3 DNA sequence: TGCGCCAGCAGCTCAGGTCGGCTACTCAATGAGCAGTTCTTC.

J is TRBJ2-1 and V is TRBV2, with 7 bases lining up with TRBD2. Germline V gene sequence: CDR1 SNHLY, CDR2 FYNNEI. J gave up 0 bases and V 7 bases, and 9 bases lay outside the gene matches. The CDR3 is 16 amino acids. CDR3 residues: CASILGRGSSYNEQFF. CDR3 bases: TGTGCCAGCATCCTGGGGCGGGGGAGCTCCTACAATGAGCAGTTCTTC.

J is TRBJ1-2 and V is TRBV5-1, with 8 bases that match TRBD1. V was clipped by 0 bases and J by 3 bases; unmatched bases: 10. Per germline, CDR1 SGHRS and CDR2 YFSETQ. This CDR3 spans 17 amino acids. The CDR3 DNA is TGCGCCAGCAGCTTGGGCAGACAGGGGTCAGTCGACTATGGCTACACCTTC. It specifies CASSLGRQGSVDYGYTF.

This chain uses TRBV2 with TRBJ2-3, with 7 bases fitting TRBD1. With V trimmed by 0 bases and J by 3 bases, 21 bases remained unmatched. Germline assignment: CDR1 SNHLY and CDR2 FYNNEI. The length of the CDR3 is 21 residues. The DNA of the CDR3 is TGTGCCAGCAGTGAAGCTGACCTCCGGGACAGAAAAATCATTCTAACAGATACGCAGTATTTT. Encoded protein: CASSEADLRDRKIILTDTQYF.

The chain combines TRBV4-1 with TRBJ1-1, with a weak D call TRBD1 (5 bases). The CDR3 runs 15 residues. V was pared by 4 bases and J by 3 bases, with 15 bases between. The germline V gene encodes CDR1 MGHRA and CDR2 YSYEKL. CDR3 amino acids: CASSPLGGRDTEAFF. CDR3 DNA: TGCGCCAGCAGCCCGCTTGGGGGGAGGGACACTGAAGCTTTCTTT.

The CDR3 is CASSQVSSPDTQYF. CDR3 in DNA: TGCGCCAGCAGCCAAGTGAGTAGCCCAGATACGCAGTATTTT. The rearrangement uses TRBV4-1 and TRBJ2-3; D call uncertain. Trimming stripped 1 base from V and 4 bases from J, with 9 bases between. The CDR3 sequence is 14 residues long. Germline loops: CDR1 MGHRA, CDR2 YSYEKL.

CDR3 region: CASSNTSPGREQFF. Written as DNA, the CDR3 is TGTGCCAGCAGCAACACTAGCCCCGGCAGGGAGCAGTTCTTC. The J gene is TRBJ2-1, the V gene TRBV3-1 (or the pseudogene TRBV3-2), with D possibly matching TRBD2 (6 bases). CDR1 is LGHDT, CDR2 YNNKEL, per germline (reference sequence). V lost 5 bases, J lost 10 bases, and 18 bases lay in between. The CDR3 is 14 amino acids.

The rearrangement links TRBV12-5 to TRBJ2-1, with 11 nucleotides matching TRBD2. Germline loops: CDR1 LGHNT, CDR2 FRNRAP. CDR3 length: 18 residues. J was trimmed by 4 bases and V by 0 bases; bases with no gene match: 8. The CDR3 DNA reads TGTGCTAGTGGTTTGGTACCCTTTAGCGGGGGGGGATACAATGAGCAGTTCTTC. Encoded protein: CASGLVPFSGGGYNEQFF.

The chain combines TRBV7-9 with TRBJ1-4; possible D gene TRBD1, 6 bases. Germline CDR1 SEHNR, CDR2 FQNEAQ (reference sequence). V was trimmed by 0 bases and J by 10 bases, leaving 18 bases between them. This CDR3 comprises 16 residues. CDR3 sequence: CASSLAEGQERSKLFF. CDR3 in DNA: TGTGCCAGCAGCTTAGCTGAGGGACAAGAAAGATCAAAACTGTTTTTT.

The gene calls are TRBV5-1 and TRBJ2-3, with 7 positions matching TRBD1. V gave up 4 bases and J gave up 6 bases; unmatched junction bases: 8. The CDR3 totals 14 residues. CDR1 and CDR2 (germline): SGHRS, YFSETQ. The CDR3 loop reads CASSRTGGRDTQYF. As DNA, the CDR3 is TGCGCCAGCAGCCGGACAGGCGGCAGGGATACGCAGTATTTT.

CDR3 DNA: TGTGCCAGCAGTGAAATAGGGAGGGGGGCTGAAGCTTTCTTT. Residues: CASSEIGRGAEAFF. The chain couples TRBV2 to TRBJ1-1; TRBD1 might be the D (6 bases). V lost 2 bases to trimming and J lost 6 bases, with 13 bases between them. Germline V gives CDR1 SNHLY, CDR2 FYNNEI. The CDR3 is made up of 14 amino acids.

The chain combines TRBV19 with TRBJ1-1; 9 nucleotides align to TRBD1. The germline gives CDR1 LNHDA, CDR2 SQIVND (reference sequence). V trimming: 5 bases; J trimming: 1 base; junction bases outside the gene matches: 5. This CDR3 has 15 amino acids. The CDR3 region is CASSSGQGANTEAFF. The DNA for the CDR3 is TGTGCCAGTAGTTCGGGACAGGGCGCGAACACTGAAGCTTTCTTT.

This clone was found a few times. The chain recombines TRBV10-2 with TRBJ2-7; D might be TRBD1 (6 bases). This CDR3 is 12 amino acids long. With 8 bases removed from V and 0 bases from J, the gap between germline ends came to 8 bases. CDR1 and CDR2 (germline): WSHSY, SAAADI. Written as DNA, the CDR3 is TGCGCCAGCGGACAGAGCTCCTACGAGCAGTACTTC. As protein: CASGQSSYEQYF.

This chain joins TRBV7-2 and TRBJ1-6, with D possibly being TRBD1 (5 bases). Germline CDR1 SGHTA, CDR2 FQGNSA. Between the trimmed V and J ends, which lost 5 bases and 10 bases, there was a span of 15 bases. The CDR3 runs 14 residues. The CDR3 sequence is CASSQGPGSSPLHF. DNA of the CDR3: TGTGCCAGCAGCCAGGGTCCCGGCTCGTCACCCCTCCACTTT. Complete variable domain (other parts from reference TRBV7-2 and TRBJ1-6): GAGVSQSPSNKVTEKGKDVELRCDPISGHTALYWYRQSLGQGLEFLIYFQGNSAPDKSGLPSDRFSAERTGGSVSTLTIQRTQQEDSAVYLCASSQGPGSSPLHFGNGTRLTVT.

This rearrangement joins TRBV9 to TRBJ2-5, with 7 bases fitting TRBD2. In germline, CDR1 is SGDLS, CDR2 YYNGEE. CDR3 length equals 16 residues. V dropped 0 bases and J dropped 5; count of bases not matched to a gene: 10. The CDR3: CASSVGRRGSGETQYF. Written as DNA, the CDR3 is TGTGCCAGCAGCGTAGGTCGGCGGGGGTCGGGTGAGACCCAGTACTTC.

The chain links TRBV4-3 to TRBJ2-2; no clear D gene. The CDR3 loop spans 14 amino acids. V was trimmed by 1 base and J by 0 bases, leaving 3 bases between them. CDR1 and CDR2 from the germline V gene are LGHNA and YSLEER. The CDR3 DNA is TGCGCCAGCAGCCAAGCGGCGAACACCGGGGAGCTGTTTTTT. Translated: CASSQAANTGELFF.